The 30 T cell receptor beta chains given below trace back to one sample, sequenced in a study of CD8 T cells in Susac syndrome. RNA was extracted with the RNeasy kit, and a quantity of about 0.45 to 1 ug was reverse transcribed using random hexamers. TCRdb redid the calling of the immunoSEQ multiplex PCR reads with MiXCR, one entry per CDR3 protein. This sample has around 150,000 distinct CDR3 sequences, with 94% found just once. Sequencing input: CD8+ T cells from PBMCs. Receptor source: a human donor in good health.

The CDR3 region is CASRALAGDRREQFF. The CDR3 bases are TGTGCCAGTAGAGCCCTAGCGGGAGATCGACGAGAGCAGTTCTTC. The chain has TRBV19 and TRBJ2-1, with 10 bases matching TRBD2. V lost 6 bases to trimming and J lost 10 bases; unmatched junction nucleotides: 12. The CDR3 consists of 15 residues. CDR1 and CDR2 from the germline V gene are LNHDA and SQIVND (reference sequence).

The chain employs TRBV28 and TRBJ2-1; possible D gene TRBD1, 7 bases. The CDR3 is made up of 14 amino acids. The V end was cut by 0 bases, the J end by 7 bases, with 10 bases between. CDR1 MDHEN and CDR2 SYDVKM come from the germline V gene. CDR3 nucleotides: TGTGCCAGCAGTTTATGGGAGGGACAGAATGAGCAGTTCTTC. This codes for CASSLWEGQNEQFF.

The chain couples TRBV27 to TRBJ2-5; D might be TRBD1 (6 bases). The CDR3 contains 13 residues. V lost 4 bases and J lost 1, with 7 bases in between. Germline CDR1 and CDR2: MNHEY and SMNVEV (reference sequence). As DNA, the CDR3 is TGTGCCAGCAGTTGGACAGCCCAAGAGACCCAGTACTTC. Encoded protein: CASSWTAQETQYF.

The CDR3 is CASSLTGSREQFF. The CDR3 nucleotides read TGTGCCAGCAGCTTAACGGGGTCCCGAGAGCAGTTCTTC. This chain connects TRBV7-3 to TRBJ2-1; D gene ambiguous. In germline, CDR1 is SGHTA, CDR2 FQGTGA. The CDR3 is 13 amino acids. V was trimmed by 0 bases and J by 10 bases, leaving 10 bases between them.

V gene TRBV5-6 combines with J gene TRBJ2-1; TRBD2 might be the D (5 bases). This CDR3 has 16 amino acids. Germline CDR1 and CDR2: SGHDT and YYEEEE. The V end lost 0 bases, the J end lost 0 bases, and 10 bases lay between the germline ends. CDR3 DNA sequence: TGTGCCAGCAGCTTGGGACGAGGGAGCTCCTACAATGAGCAGTTCTTC. The encoded protein is CASSLGRGSSYNEQFF.

This chain links TRBV6-2 or TRBV6-3 with TRBJ1-2; D is undetermined. The CDR3 extends over 13 amino acids. V dropped 8 bases and J dropped 2 bases, with 12 bases sitting between them. Germline V gene data show CDR1 as MNHEY and CDR2 as SVGEGT. This CDR3 reads CASWPVGNYGYTF. CDR3 bases: TGTGCCAGCTGGCCCGTCGGAAACTATGGCTACACCTTC.

The rearrangement joins TRBV9 to TRBJ2-1; a possible D gene is TRBD1 (6 bases). The V gene's germline CDR1 is SGDLS and CDR2 YYNGEE. The CDR3 consists of 16 residues. V lost 0 bases, J lost 0 bases, and 10 bases lay in between. The CDR3 loop is CASSVVGTSSYNEQFF. The CDR3 region has the DNA TGTGCCAGCAGCGTAGTAGGGACAAGCTCCTACAATGAGCAGTTCTTC.

CDR3 DNA: TGTGCCTGTCTAGATCTGAACACCGGGGAGCTGTTTTTT. Its translation: CACLDLNTGELFF. The chain has TRBV30 and TRBJ2-2; D call uncertain. The V gene's germline CDR1 is GTSNPN and CDR2 SVGIG (reference sequence). V shed 6 bases and J shed 1 base, with 9 bases lying between them. The CDR3 totals 13 residues.

J is TRBJ2-1 and V is TRBV27; the D gene could be TRBD1 or TRBD2 (6 bases each). CDR3 length: 13 amino acids. Trimming removed 2 bases from V and 10 bases from J, with 12 bases in between. Per the germline V gene, CDR1 is MNHEY and CDR2 is SMNVEV (reference sequence). In nucleotides, the CDR3 is TGTGCCAGCAGTTTAGGCGGGGACACCGAGCAGTTCTTC. Translated: CASSLGGDTEQFF.

The chain links TRBV7-3 to TRBJ1-1; 7 positions agree with TRBD1. V lost 7 bases to trimming and J lost 1 base; unmatched junction nucleotides: 3. The CDR3 totals 13 residues. The germline gives CDR1 SGHTA, CDR2 FQGTGA. For the CDR3, the DNA is TGTGCCAGCACCGACAGGGCGAACACTGAAGCTTTCTTT. Residues: CASTDRANTEAFF.

V and J are TRBV7-2 and TRBJ1-2; D uncertain. The V end lost 2 bases, the J end lost 5 bases, and 6 bases lay between the germline ends. This CDR3 is built from 12 residues. Germline V gene data show CDR1 as SGHTA and CDR2 as FQGNSA. The CDR3 nucleotides are TGTGCCAGCAGCTTACCCGTATATGGCTACACCTTC. Translation gives CASSLPVYGYTF.

The V and J genes are TRBV5-4 and TRBJ2-2; D is unclear. V was trimmed by 1 base and J by 4 bases, leaving 5 bases between them. Germline-derived CDR1 and CDR2 are SGHNT and YYREEE (reference sequence). The CDR3 is 13 residues long. CDR3 bases: TGTGCCAGCAGCTTGACAGCCACCGGGGAGCTGTTTTTT. This translates into CASSLTATGELFF.

V gene TRBV27 combines with J gene TRBJ2-3; a weak D match, TRBD2 (5 bases). Germline V lookup: CDR1 MNHEY, CDR2 SMNVEV (reference sequence). CDR3 length: 15 amino acids. Trimming left V 2 bases short and J 4 bases short, with 13 bases between. The CDR3 sequence is CASSLSRIGADTQYF. The CDR3 DNA is TGTGCCAGCAGTTTAAGCCGGATCGGGGCAGATACGCAGTATTTT.

In this sample, this clonotype turned up a few times. V is TRBV12-3 or TRBV12-4 and J is TRBJ2-7; D unresolved. The CDR3 sequence is 14 residues long. Trimming took 2 bases from V and 0 from J, leaving 8 bases between them. CDR3: CASSLMGSSYEQYF. The CDR3 DNA reads TGTGCCAGCAGTTTAATGGGCAGCTCCTACGAGCAGTACTTC.

This chain uses TRBV29-1 with TRBJ2-7, with 10 bases identical to TRBD1. Germline values: CDR1 SQVTM, CDR2 ANQGSEA. V lost 6 bases to trimming and J lost 0 bases; unmatched junction nucleotides: 5. The CDR3 totals 14 residues. CDR3 sequence (DNA): TGCAGCGTATATGGGACAGGGGCCTCCTACGAGCAGTACTTC. It is translated as CSVYGTGASYEQYF.

This rearrangement joins TRBV27 to TRBJ2-1; 14 bases match TRBD2. The germline gives CDR1 MNHEY, CDR2 SMNVEV (reference sequence). This CDR3 region has 15 residues. With 5 bases clipped from V and 8 bases from J, the junction kept 5 bases outside the gene matches. The CDR3 DNA sequence: TGTGCCAGCAGTCTTGGACTAGCGGGAGGCTATGAGCAGTTCTTC. Protein: CASSLGLAGGYEQFF.

The gene calls are TRBV30 and TRBJ2-1; TRBD2 matches 8 bases. Germline CDR1 GTSNPN, CDR2 SVGIG (reference sequence). V dropped 1 base and J dropped 7; count of bases not matched to a gene: 3. The CDR3 has 13 amino acids. The CDR3 DNA sequence: TGTGCCTGGAGTGGAATAGCGGGAAATGAGCAGTTCTTC. Amino acid sequence: CAWSGIAGNEQFF.

The chain joins TRBV9 to TRBJ2-1; 9 bases match TRBD2. Germline CDR1 is SGDLS and CDR2 is YYNGEE. The CDR3 is made up of 16 amino acids. V lost 0 bases to trimming and J lost 2 bases; unmatched junction nucleotides: 3. This CDR3 reads CASSVGAGGTYNEQFF. The CDR3 coding sequence is TGTGCCAGCAGCGTAGGAGCGGGAGGTACCTACAATGAGCAGTTCTTC.

The gene calls are TRBV29-1 and TRBJ2-7, with D perhaps TRBD1 (5 bases). This CDR3 is built from 13 residues. V shed 7 bases and J shed 2 bases, with 15 bases lying between them. Per the germline V gene, CDR1 is SQVTM and CDR2 is ANQGSEA. CDR3 in amino acids: CSAEAGPPYEQYF. CDR3 DNA: TGCAGCGCCGAGGCAGGGCCTCCCTACGAGCAGTACTTC.

This clonotype was detected once. The chain carries TRBV7-6 and TRBJ2-5; D unclear. The CDR3 spans 15 residues. CDR1 SGHVS and CDR2 FNYEAQ come from the germline V gene. The V end lost 0 bases, the J end lost 5 bases, and 13 bases lay between the germline ends. DNA for the CDR3: TGTGCCAGCAGCTTAGCCCAAAGGTTGGCGGAGACCCAGTACTTC. Its translation: CASSLAQRLAETQYF.

The J gene is TRBJ2-1, the V gene TRBV27; TRBD2 agrees at 10 bases. V lost 8 bases, J lost 6 bases, and 4 bases stayed unmatched. CDR3 size: 13 residues. CDR1 and CDR2 from the germline V gene are MNHEY and SMNVEV (reference sequence). The CDR3 spells CASGTSAANEQFF. CDR3 DNA sequence: TGTGCCAGCGGGACTAGCGCCGCCAATGAGCAGTTCTTC.

CDR3 sequence (DNA): TGTGCCAGCAGCCCTGGACAGATGAACACTGAAGCTTTCTTT. It translates to CASSPGQMNTEAFF. J is TRBJ1-1 and V is TRBV7-8; a possible D gene is TRBD1 (6 bases). Germline lookup yields CDR1 SGHVS and CDR2 FQNEAQ. V was cut by 5 bases and J by 0 bases, with 10 bases left in between. There are 14 residues in the CDR3.

This clonotype was found a few times. A read error may account for a junction end that differs from germline. The chain links TRBV7-7 to TRBJ2-2; D ambiguous. CDR1 and CDR2 from the germline V gene are SSHAT and FNYEAQ (reference sequence). This CDR3 comprises 11 residues. The CDR3: CASSFAGELFF. CDR3 nucleotides: TGTGCTAGCAGCTTTGCCGGGGAGCTGTTTTTT.

The chain joins TRBV20-1 to TRBJ2-5, with a weak D call TRBD1 (7 bases). Germline values: CDR1 DFQATT, CDR2 SNEGSKA (reference sequence). Trimming shortened V by 2 bases and J by 4 bases, and 8 bases separated the two germline ends. The CDR3 runs 12 residues. Here the CDR3 DNA reads TGCAGTGCTAGACAGGGGGGAGAGACCCAGTACTTC. It translates to CSARQGGETQYF.

This clonotype was recorded only once. V and J are TRBV4-1 and TRBJ2-3; a possible D gene is TRBD1 (5 bases). Germline CDR1 MGHRA, CDR2 YSYEKL. Trimming took off 0 bases at V and 0 bases at J, with 13 bases between the two ends. The CDR3 has 17 amino acids. This chain's CDR3 is CASSQDLRTSSTDTQYF. The CDR3 DNA is TGCGCCAGCAGCCAAGATCTTAGGACATCTAGCACAGATACGCAGTATTTT.

The genes are TRBV20-1 and TRBJ2-3; D call uncertain. V lost 3 bases and J lost 5, with 15 bases in between. This CDR3 has 14 amino acids. Looked up from germline, CDR1 is DFQATT and CDR2 is SNEGSKA (reference sequence). CDR3 region: CSASEDPKGDTQYF. In DNA, the CDR3 is TGCAGTGCTAGCGAGGACCCCAAGGGAGATACGCAGTATTTT.

The rearrangement links TRBV23-1 to TRBJ1-2; no definite D call. TRBV23-1 is marked as an open reading frame, function uncertain. The germline V and J ends were trimmed by 4 bases and 4 bases, with 13 bases remaining between them. CDR3 length equals 14 residues. The CDR3 sequence is CASSRIASSYGYTF. The CDR3 DNA reads as TGCGCCAGCAGTCGAATAGCGAGTTCCTATGGCTACACCTTC.

The V and J genes are TRBV27 and TRBJ2-7; 7 bases fit TRBD2. Germline V gives CDR1 MNHEY, CDR2 SMNVEV (reference sequence). CDR3 length: 13 amino acids. V lost 3 bases and J lost 4; bases outside the gene matches: 3. CDR3 in amino acids: CASSFGLGYEQYF. The CDR3 coding sequence is TGTGCCAGCAGTTTTGGACTAGGTTACGAGCAGTACTTC.

The J gene is TRBJ2-7, the V gene TRBV3-1, with D possibly TRBD2 on 5 matching bases. CDR1 is LGHDT and CDR2 is YNNKEL in the germline V gene (reference sequence). V lost 4 bases, J lost 4 bases, and 14 bases lay in between. The CDR3 is 14 amino acids. This CDR3 is CASSRGEVEYEQYF. The CDR3 DNA is TGTGCCAGCAGCCGGGGAGAAGTTGAGTACGAGCAGTACTTC.

J is TRBJ2-3 and V is TRBV4-2; D may be TRBD1 (6 bases). The V end was cut by 0 bases, the J end by 4 bases, with 11 bases between. Germline V gives CDR1 LGHNA, CDR2 YNFKEQ. CDR3 length: 15 residues. CDR3 coding DNA: TGTGCCAGCAGCCAAGAATTAAGGACAGCAGATACGCAGTATTTT. It codes for CASSQELRTADTQYF.